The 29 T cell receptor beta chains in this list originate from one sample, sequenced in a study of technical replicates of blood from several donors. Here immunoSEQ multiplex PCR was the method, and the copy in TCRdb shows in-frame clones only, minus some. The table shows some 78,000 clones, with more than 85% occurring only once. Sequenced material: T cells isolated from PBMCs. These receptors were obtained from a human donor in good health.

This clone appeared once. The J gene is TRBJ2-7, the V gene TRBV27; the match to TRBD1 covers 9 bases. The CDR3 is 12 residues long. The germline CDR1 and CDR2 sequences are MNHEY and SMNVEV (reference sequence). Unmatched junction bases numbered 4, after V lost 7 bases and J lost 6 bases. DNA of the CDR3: TGTGCCAGCACCGGGACAGGGATCGAGCAGTACTTC. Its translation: CASTGTGIEQYF.

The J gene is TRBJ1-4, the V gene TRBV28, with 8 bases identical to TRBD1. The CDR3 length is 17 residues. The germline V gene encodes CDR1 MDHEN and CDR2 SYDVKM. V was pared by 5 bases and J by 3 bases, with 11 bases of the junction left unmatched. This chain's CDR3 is CASSPTSGQAPNEKLFF. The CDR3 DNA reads TGTGCCAGCAGTCCCACCTCGGGACAGGCGCCTAATGAAAAACTGTTTTTT. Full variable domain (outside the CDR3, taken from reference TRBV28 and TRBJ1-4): DVKVTQSSRYLVKRTGEKVFLECVQDMDHENMFWYRQDPGLGLRLIYFSYDVKMKEKGDIPEGYSVSREKKERFSLILESASTNQTSMYLCASSPTSGQAPNEKLFFGSGTQLSVL.

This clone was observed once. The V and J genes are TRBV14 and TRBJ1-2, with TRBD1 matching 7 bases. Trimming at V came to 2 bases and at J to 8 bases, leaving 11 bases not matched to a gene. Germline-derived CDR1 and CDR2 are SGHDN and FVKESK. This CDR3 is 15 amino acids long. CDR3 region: CASSQFTSTGDGYTF. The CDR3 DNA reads TGTGCCAGCAGCCAATTCACTTCTACAGGGGACGGCTACACCTTC.

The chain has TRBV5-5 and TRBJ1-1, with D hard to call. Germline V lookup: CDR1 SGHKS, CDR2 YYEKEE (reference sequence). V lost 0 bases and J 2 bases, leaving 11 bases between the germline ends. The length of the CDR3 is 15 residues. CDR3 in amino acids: CASSLGRGSNTEAFF. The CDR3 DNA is TGTGCCAGCAGCTTGGGACGGGGATCTAACACTGAAGCTTTCTTT.

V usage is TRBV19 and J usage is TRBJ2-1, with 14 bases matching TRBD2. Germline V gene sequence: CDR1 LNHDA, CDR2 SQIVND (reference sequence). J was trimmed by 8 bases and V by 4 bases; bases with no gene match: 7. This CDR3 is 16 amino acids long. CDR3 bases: TGTGCCAGTAGTACGGAAGGGACTAGCGGGAGCTATGAGCAGTTCTTC. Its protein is CASSTEGTSGSYEQFF.

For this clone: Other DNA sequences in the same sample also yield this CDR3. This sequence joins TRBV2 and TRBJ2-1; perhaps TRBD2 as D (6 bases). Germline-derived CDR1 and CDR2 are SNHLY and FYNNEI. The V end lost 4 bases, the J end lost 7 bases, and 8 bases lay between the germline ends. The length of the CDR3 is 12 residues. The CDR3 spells CASSVGGNEQFF. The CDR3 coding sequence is TGTGCCAGCAGTGTTGGGGGGAATGAGCAGTTCTTC.

This CDR3 is CASSLQGNTEAFF. The CDR3 DNA reads as TGTGCCAGTAGTCTCCAGGGCAACACTGAAGCTTTCTTT. The V and J genes are TRBV19 and TRBJ1-1, with D possibly being TRBD1 (5 bases). Germline values: CDR1 LNHDA, CDR2 SQIVND (reference sequence). The CDR3 is 13 amino acids. The V and J ends lost 5 bases and 2 bases respectively, with 9 bases between them.

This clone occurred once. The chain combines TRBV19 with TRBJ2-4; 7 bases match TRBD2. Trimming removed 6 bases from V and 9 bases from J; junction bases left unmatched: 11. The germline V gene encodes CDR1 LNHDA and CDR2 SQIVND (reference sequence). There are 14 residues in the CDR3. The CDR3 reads CASSLPMGGSIQYF. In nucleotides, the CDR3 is TGTGCCAGTAGCCTCCCAATGGGAGGGAGCATTCAGTACTTC.

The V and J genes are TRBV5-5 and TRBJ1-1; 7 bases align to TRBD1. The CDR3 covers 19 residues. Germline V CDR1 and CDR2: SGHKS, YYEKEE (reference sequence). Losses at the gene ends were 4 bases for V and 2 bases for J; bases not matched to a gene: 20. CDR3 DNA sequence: TGTGCCAGCAGCCCAATGTTGGTAAGATCAGGGGGAATAAACACTGAAGCTTTCTTT. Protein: CASSPMLVRSGGINTEAFF.

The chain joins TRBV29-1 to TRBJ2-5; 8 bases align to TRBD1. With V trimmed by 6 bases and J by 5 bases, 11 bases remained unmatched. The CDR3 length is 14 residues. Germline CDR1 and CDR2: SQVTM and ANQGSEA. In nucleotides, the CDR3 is TGCAGCGTCGCAGGGGGCGACTTGGTGGAGACCCAGTACTTC. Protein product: CSVAGGDLVETQYF.

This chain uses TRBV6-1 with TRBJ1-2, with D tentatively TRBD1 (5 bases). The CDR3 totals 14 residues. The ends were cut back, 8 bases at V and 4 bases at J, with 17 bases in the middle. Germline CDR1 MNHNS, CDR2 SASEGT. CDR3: CASSAQGSGYGYTF. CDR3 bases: TGTGCCAGCTCAGCCCAGGGTAGTGGCTATGGCTACACCTTC.

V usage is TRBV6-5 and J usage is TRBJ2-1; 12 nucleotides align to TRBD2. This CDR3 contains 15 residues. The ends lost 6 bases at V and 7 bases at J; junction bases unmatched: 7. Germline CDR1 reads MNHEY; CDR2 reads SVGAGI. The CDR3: CASRRGTSGWNEQFF. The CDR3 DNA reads TGTGCCAGCAGGAGGGGGACTAGCGGGTGGAATGAGCAGTTCTTC.

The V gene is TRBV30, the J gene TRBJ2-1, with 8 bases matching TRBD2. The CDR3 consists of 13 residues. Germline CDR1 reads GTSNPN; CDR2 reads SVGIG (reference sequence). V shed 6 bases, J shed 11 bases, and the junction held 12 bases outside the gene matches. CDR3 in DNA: TGTGCCTGTCGGGGTAGCGGGACAATGAAGCAGTTCTTC. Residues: CACRGSGTMKQFF.

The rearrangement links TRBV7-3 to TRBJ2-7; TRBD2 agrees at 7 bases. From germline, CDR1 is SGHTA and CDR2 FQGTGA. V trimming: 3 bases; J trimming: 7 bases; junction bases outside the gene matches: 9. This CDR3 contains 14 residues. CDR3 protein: CASSLSRTSDEQYF. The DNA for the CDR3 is TGTGCCAGCAGCTTGTCCAGGACTAGTGATGAGCAGTACTTC.

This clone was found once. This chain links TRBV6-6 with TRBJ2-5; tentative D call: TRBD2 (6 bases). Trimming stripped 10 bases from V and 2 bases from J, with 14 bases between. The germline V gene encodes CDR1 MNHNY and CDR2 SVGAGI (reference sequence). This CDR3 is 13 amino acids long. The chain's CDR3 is CATSLGGQETQYF. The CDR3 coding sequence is TGTGCCACCTCCCTCGGGGGTCAAGAGACCCAGTACTTC.

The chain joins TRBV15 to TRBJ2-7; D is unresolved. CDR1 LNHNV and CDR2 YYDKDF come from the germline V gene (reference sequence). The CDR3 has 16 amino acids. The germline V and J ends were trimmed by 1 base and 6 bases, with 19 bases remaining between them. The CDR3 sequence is CATSRGVGDTYAEQYF. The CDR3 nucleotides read TGTGCCACCAGCAGAGGGGTCGGCGACACCTACGCCGAGCAGTACTTC.

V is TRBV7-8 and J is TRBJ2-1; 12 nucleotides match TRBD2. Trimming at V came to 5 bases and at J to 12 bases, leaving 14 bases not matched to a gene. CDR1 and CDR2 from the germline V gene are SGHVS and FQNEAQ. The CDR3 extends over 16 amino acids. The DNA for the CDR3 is TGTGCCAGCAGCCTACGGACTAGCGGGATAACATATGGGCAGTTCTTC. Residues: CASSLRTSGITYGQFF.

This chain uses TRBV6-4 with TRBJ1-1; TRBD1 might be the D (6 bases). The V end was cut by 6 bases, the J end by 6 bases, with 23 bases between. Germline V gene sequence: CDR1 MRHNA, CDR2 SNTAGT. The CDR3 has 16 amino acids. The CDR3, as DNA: TGTGCCAGCAGGACCAGTGCAGGGGCCCCTATCGCTGAAGCTTTCTTT. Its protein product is CASRTSAGAPIAEAFF.

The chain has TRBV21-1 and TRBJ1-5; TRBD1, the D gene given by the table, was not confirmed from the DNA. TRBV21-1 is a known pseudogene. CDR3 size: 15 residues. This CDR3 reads CASIQREYSNQPQHF. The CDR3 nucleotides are TGTGCCAGCATACAGAGAGAATATAGCAATCAGCCCCAGCATTTT.

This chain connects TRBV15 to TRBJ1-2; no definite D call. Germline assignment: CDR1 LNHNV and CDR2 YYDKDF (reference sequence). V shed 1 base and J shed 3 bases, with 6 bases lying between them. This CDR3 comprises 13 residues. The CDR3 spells CATSRGEHYGYTF. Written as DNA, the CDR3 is TGTGCCACCAGCAGAGGCGAGCACTATGGCTACACCTTC.

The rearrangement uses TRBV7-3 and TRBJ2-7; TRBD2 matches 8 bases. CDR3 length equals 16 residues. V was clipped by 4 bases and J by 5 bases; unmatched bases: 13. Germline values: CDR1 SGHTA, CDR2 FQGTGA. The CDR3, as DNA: TGTGCCAGCAGCTCGGGACTAGGGGGGAGAGGCAACGAGCAGTACTTC. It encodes CASSSGLGGRGNEQYF.

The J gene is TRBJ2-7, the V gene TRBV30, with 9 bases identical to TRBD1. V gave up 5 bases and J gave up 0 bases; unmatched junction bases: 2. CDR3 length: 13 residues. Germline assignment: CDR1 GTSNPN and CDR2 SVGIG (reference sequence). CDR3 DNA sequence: TGTGCCTGGCCGGGACAGGGCTCCTACGAGCAGTACTTC. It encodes CAWPGQGSYEQYF. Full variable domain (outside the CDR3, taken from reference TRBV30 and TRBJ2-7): SQTIHQWPATLVQPVGSPLSLECTVEGTSNPNLYWYRQAAGRGLQLLFYSVGIGQISSEVPQNLSASRPQDRQFILSSKKLLLSDSGFYLCAWPGQGSYEQYFGPGTRLTVT.

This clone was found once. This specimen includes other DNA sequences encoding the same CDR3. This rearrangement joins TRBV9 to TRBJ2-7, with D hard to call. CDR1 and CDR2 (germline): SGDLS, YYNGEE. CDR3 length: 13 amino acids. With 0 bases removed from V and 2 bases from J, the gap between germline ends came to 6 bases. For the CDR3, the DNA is TGTGCCAGCAGCGTAGGCCTAGCCTACGAGCAGTACTTC. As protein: CASSVGLAYEQYF.

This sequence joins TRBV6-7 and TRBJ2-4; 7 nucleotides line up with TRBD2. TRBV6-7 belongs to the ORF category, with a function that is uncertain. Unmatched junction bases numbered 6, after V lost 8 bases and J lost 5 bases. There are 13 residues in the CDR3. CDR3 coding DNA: TGTGCCAGCGGGGAGGGACGCCAAAACATTCAGTACTTC. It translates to CASGEGRQNIQYF.

DNA of the CDR3: TGTGCCAGCAGTTACTCGAGTGGGAGGGCCTACGAGCAGTACTTC. It is translated as CASSYSSGRAYEQYF. The genes are TRBV6-5 and TRBJ2-7; 7 bases line up with TRBD2. This CDR3 has 15 residues. The V and J ends lost 0 bases and 2 bases, in that order; junction bases with no gene match: 4. Germline V gene data show CDR1 as MNHEY and CDR2 as SVGAGI.

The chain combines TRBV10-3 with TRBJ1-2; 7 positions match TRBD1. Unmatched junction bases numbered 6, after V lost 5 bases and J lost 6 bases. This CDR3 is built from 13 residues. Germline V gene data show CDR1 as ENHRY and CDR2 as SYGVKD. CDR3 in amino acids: CAISTGTEDGYTF. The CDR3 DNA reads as TGTGCCATCAGTACCGGGACAGAAGATGGCTACACCTTC.

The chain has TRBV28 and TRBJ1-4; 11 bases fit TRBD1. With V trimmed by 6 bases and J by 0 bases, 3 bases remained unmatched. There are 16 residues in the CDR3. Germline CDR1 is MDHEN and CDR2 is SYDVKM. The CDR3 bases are TGTGCCAGCAGCGGACAGGGGGCTCCAACTAATGAAAAACTGTTTTTT. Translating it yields CASSGQGAPTNEKLFF.

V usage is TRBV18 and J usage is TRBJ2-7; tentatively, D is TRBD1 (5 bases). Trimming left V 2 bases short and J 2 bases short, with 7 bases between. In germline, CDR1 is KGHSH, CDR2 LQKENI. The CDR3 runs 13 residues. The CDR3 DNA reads TGTGCCAGCTCACCAGCACAGGCCTACGAGCAGTACTTC. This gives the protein CASSPAQAYEQYF.

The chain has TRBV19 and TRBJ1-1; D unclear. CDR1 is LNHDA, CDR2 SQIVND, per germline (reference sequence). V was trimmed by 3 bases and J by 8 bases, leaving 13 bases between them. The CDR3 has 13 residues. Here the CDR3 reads CASSISLMREAFF. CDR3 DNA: TGTGCCAGTAGTATTTCCCTGATGAGGGAAGCTTTCTTT.